These T cell receptor beta chains were read from a single sample in a study of blood T cell repertoires in COVID-19. The assay was immunoSEQ multiplex PCR, and TCRdb's table has in-frame clones only and misses some. The sample comprises 130,000 to 150,000 clones, more than 70% of which are singletons, and roughly 13% rests with the top ten. Sequencing was carried out using peripheral blood. The source of these receptors is a man aged 55 to 70 with active or convalescent COVID-19. The CDR3 runs from the conserved cysteine through the conserved F or W. The D gene is left open where the match is weak. Size is stated for part of the rows, as once, few or many counts, or as a class when the clone is expanded.

TRBJ1-1	NA	NA	TRBV7-9	CASSPRGNANTEAFF	TGTGCCAGCAGCCCTCGCGGGAACGCGAACACTGAAGCTTTCTTT
TRBJ1-2	TRBD1	NA	TRBV18	CASSPGQSYGYTF	TGTGCCAGCTCGCCGGGACAGAGCTATGGCTACACCTTC
TRBJ2-1	TRBD2	NA	TRBV6-5	CASSKERGAYNEQFF	TGTGCCAGCAGTAAGGAGCGGGGGGCTTACAATGAGCAGTTCTTC
TRBJ2-1	TRBD1	few	TRBV7-2	CASSSRQGTIEQFF	TGTGCCAGCAGCTCACGACAGGGGACGATTGAGCAGTTCTTC
TRBJ1-3	NA	NA	TRBV6-5	CASSYSRRRGGNTIYF	TGTGCCAGCAGTTACTCGCGGAGGAGGGGAGGAAACACCATATATTTT
TRBJ1-1	NA	NA	TRBV9	CASSVGAGAGNTEAFF	TGTGCCAGCAGCGTAGGGGCAGGGGCTGGGAACACTGAAGCTTTCTTT
TRBJ2-3	TRBD1	few	TRBV6-2/TRBV6-3	CASSYWTGTGAGDTQYF	TGTGCCAGCAGTTACTGGACCGGGACAGGGGCGGGAGATACGCAGTATTTT
TRBJ2-7	NA	NA	TRBV18	CASSPQGYSYEQYF	TGTGCCAGCTCACCACAGGGGTATTCCTACGAGCAGTACTTC
TRBJ2-7	NA	NA	TRBV5-1	CASSLGTAYYEQYF	TGCGCCAGCAGCTTGGGGACAGCTTACTACGAGCAGTACTTC
TRBJ1-2	NA	NA	TRBV18	CASSRGQSTNYGYTF	TGTGCCAGCTCACGGGGGCAGAGCACTAACTATGGCTACACCTTC
TRBJ1-1	NA	many	TRBV19	CASSHGNTEAFF	TGTGCCAGTAGCCACGGGAACACTGAAGCTTTCTTT
TRBJ2-7	TRBD2	NA	TRBV5-1	CASSWTSADFYEQYF	TGCGCCAGCAGCTGGACTAGCGCGGACTTCTACGAGCAGTACTTC
TRBJ1-5	NA	NA	TRBV30	CAWSLPSNQPQHF	TGTGCCTGGAGTCTACCGAGCAATCAGCCCCAGCATTTT
TRBJ2-7	TRBD2	NA	TRBV7-6	CASSSGLAGSYEQYF	TGTGCCAGCAGTTCGGGACTAGCGGGCTCCTACGAGCAGTACTTC
TRBJ2-7	TRBD1	NA	TRBV5-5	CASSQYRGSYEQYF	TGTGCCAGCAGCCAGTACAGGGGCTCCTACGAGCAGTACTTC
TRBJ2-3	TRBD2	once	TRBV5-5	CASSIGLAGEDTQYF	TGTGCCAGCAGTATTGGACTAGCGGGAGAAGATACGCAGTATTTT
TRBJ1-1	NA	NA	TRBV18	CASSPQGYTEAFF	TGTGCCAGCTCACCTCAGGGCTACACTGAAGCTTTCTTT
TRBJ2-3	TRBD1	NA	TRBV5-5	CASSRTGYADTQYF	TGTGCCAGCAGCCGGACAGGGTACGCAGATACGCAGTATTTT